These 13 T cell receptor beta chains share one sample of origin, sequenced in a study of T cells after yellow fever vaccination. TCRdb ran MiXCR on the 5' RACE reads and lists one entry per CDR3 protein. Of around 230,000 distinct CDR3 sequences listed, approximately 6.8% were seen once; the top ten hold around 1.1%. This specimen was CD4+ T cells sorted from PBMCs, taken on the day of the yellow fever booster vaccination. The receptor source for this set is a man aged 30-40 years who received the YFV17D yellow fever vaccine.

The chain employs TRBV7-2 and TRBJ2-1; a possible D gene is TRBD2 (5 bases). Per germline, CDR1 SGHTA and CDR2 FQGNSA. The CDR3 loop spans 15 amino acids. V shed 6 bases and J shed 5 bases, with 17 bases lying between them. The CDR3 loop reads CASSQTAGQNNEQFF. In nucleotides, the CDR3 is TGTGCCAGCAGTCAGACGGCGGGCCAAAACAATGAGCAGTTCTTC.

This clonotype was detected a few times. The rearrangement joins TRBV11-1 to TRBJ1-1, with 8 bases matching TRBD1. Germline values: CDR1 SGHAT, CDR2 FQDESV (reference sequence). The CDR3 sequence is 13 residues long. Trimming at V came to 4 bases and at J to 4 bases, leaving 2 bases not matched to a gene. The CDR3 is CASSSDRVTEAFF. CDR3 nucleotides: TGTGCCAGCAGCTCGGACAGGGTCACTGAAGCTTTCTTT.

This clonotype was seen repeatedly, ten times or more. The chain employs TRBV11-2 and TRBJ2-3; 12 bases agree with TRBD2. The CDR3 extends over 17 amino acids. The germline gives CDR1 SGHAT, CDR2 FQNNGV. V lost 5 bases to trimming and J lost 2 bases; unmatched junction nucleotides: 8. CDR3 nucleotide sequence: TGTGCCAGCAGCCCTCGACTAGCGGGAGATTTCACAGATACGCAGTATTTT. This encodes CASSPRLAGDFTDTQYF.

This clonotype occurred many times. The chain employs TRBV24-1 and TRBJ2-1; TRBD1 is a possible D gene (5 bases). V lost 2 bases, J lost 2 bases, and 9 bases lay in between. Germline CDR1 is KGHDR and CDR2 is SFDVKD. This CDR3 is 15 amino acids long. CDR3 nucleotides: TGTGCCACCAGTGATTCGCAGGGTACCTACAATGAGCAGTTCTTC. Protein: CATSDSQGTYNEQFF.

At least ten counts were recorded for this clonotype. This sequence joins TRBV6-5 and TRBJ1-1; weak D call: TRBD1 (5 bases). This CDR3 has 16 residues. Germline V gene data show CDR1 as MNHEY and CDR2 as SVGAGI. V lost 8 bases and J lost 5, with 24 bases in between. The CDR3 is CASAEADGRAGTEAFF. The CDR3, as DNA: TGTGCCAGCGCCGAAGCCGATGGCAGGGCAGGAACTGAAGCTTTCTTT.

This clonotype has just a few counts. The chain recombines TRBV30 with TRBJ2-3, with D possibly being TRBD2 (6 bases). The length of the CDR3 is 16 residues. The V gene lost 5 bases and the J gene lost 5 bases, with 23 bases spanning the gap. Germline V CDR1 and CDR2: GTSNPN, SVGIG (reference sequence). The CDR3 sequence: CAWSPDPGDVLDTQYF. DNA for the CDR3: TGTGCCTGGTCCCCCGACCCGGGAGACGTATTAGATACGCAGTATTTT.

This clonotype was observed a few times. The J gene is TRBJ1-2, the V gene TRBV5-4; a possible D gene is TRBD1 (5 bases). CDR1 SGHNT and CDR2 YYREEE come from the germline V gene (reference sequence). V dropped 2 bases and J dropped 3 bases, with 17 bases sitting between them. The CDR3 spans 16 residues. The CDR3 here is CASSFGGPQVDYGYTF. The CDR3, as DNA: TGTGCCAGCAGCTTCGGCGGGCCACAGGTTGACTATGGCTACACCTTC.

This chain joins TRBV27 and TRBJ2-5; D might be TRBD2 (5 bases). Germline lookup yields CDR1 MNHEY and CDR2 SMNVEV (reference sequence). V lost 5 bases, J lost 2 bases, and 9 bases lay in between. The CDR3 covers 13 residues. The CDR3 is CASSHLAQETQYF. The CDR3, as DNA: TGTGCCAGCAGTCACCTAGCACAAGAGACCCAGTACTTC.

The J gene is TRBJ2-3, the V gene TRBV11-3; D remains ambiguous. The germline V and J ends were trimmed by 3 bases and 5 bases, with 12 bases remaining between them. Germline lookup yields CDR1 SGHNT and CDR2 YENEEA. The CDR3 spans 14 residues. CDR3 residues: CASSLGMGGDTQYF. CDR3 DNA sequence: TGTGCCAGCAGCTTGGGCATGGGTGGAGATACGCAGTATTTT.

The CDR3 region is CAVTSGKTDTQYF. CDR3 nucleotides: TGTGCCGTCACTAGCGGGAAAACAGATACGCAGTATTTT. The chain is built from TRBV7-9 and TRBJ2-3, with 10 nucleotides matching TRBD2. This CDR3 has 13 residues. V lost 11 bases and J lost 3; bases outside the gene matches: 5. Germline-derived CDR1 and CDR2 are SEHNR and FQNEAQ (reference sequence).

V gene TRBV12-3 or TRBV12-4 combines with J gene TRBJ2-3, with D uncertain. The CDR3 covers 13 residues. Trimming removed 4 bases at V and 4 bases at J, with 9 bases between. The CDR3 region has the DNA TGTGCCAGCAGTTACTCCAGAGCAGATACGCAGTATTTT. Encoded protein: CASSYSRADTQYF.

V is TRBV18 and J is TRBJ1-1; 7 positions match TRBD1. V dropped 3 bases and J dropped 1; count of bases not matched to a gene: 5. Germline CDR1 KGHSH, CDR2 LQKENI. This CDR3 region has 15 residues. DNA for the CDR3: TGTGCCAGCTCACCCCCCGGGACAGCGAACACTGAAGCTTTCTTT. It encodes CASSPPGTANTEAFF.

This clonotype came up a few times. CDR3 loop: CASSFNPGLAGVYNEQFF. In nucleotides, the CDR3 is TGTGCCAGCAGCTTCAACCCCGGACTAGCGGGAGTTTACAATGAGCAGTTCTTC. The gene calls are TRBV7-7 and TRBJ2-1, with 13 bases identical to TRBD2. The CDR3 runs to 18 residues. Germline CDR1 and CDR2: SSHAT and FNYEAQ (reference sequence). After removal of 3 bases from V and 4 bases from J, the junction contained 9 bases not matched to a gene.